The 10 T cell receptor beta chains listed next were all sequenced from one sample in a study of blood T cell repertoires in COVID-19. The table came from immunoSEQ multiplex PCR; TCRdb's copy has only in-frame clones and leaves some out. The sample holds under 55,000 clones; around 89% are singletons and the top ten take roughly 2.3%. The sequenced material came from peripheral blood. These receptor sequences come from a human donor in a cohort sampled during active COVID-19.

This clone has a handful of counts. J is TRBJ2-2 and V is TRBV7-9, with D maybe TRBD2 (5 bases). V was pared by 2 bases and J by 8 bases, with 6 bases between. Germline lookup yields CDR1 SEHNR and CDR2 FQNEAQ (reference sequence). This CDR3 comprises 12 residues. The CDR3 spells CASSLLAGELFF. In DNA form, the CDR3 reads TGTGCCAGCAGCTTACTAGCTGGGGAGCTGTTTTTT.

The CDR3 here is CASSDDRTGSGSFF. CDR3 bases: TGTGCCAGCAGCGACGATAGGACAGGGAGCGGATCTTTCTTT. The chain links TRBV9 to TRBJ1-1; the match to TRBD1 covers 8 bases. The germline CDR1 and CDR2 sequences are SGDLS and YYNGEE. Trimming at V came to 3 bases and at J to 12 bases, leaving 13 bases not matched to a gene. The CDR3 covers 14 residues.

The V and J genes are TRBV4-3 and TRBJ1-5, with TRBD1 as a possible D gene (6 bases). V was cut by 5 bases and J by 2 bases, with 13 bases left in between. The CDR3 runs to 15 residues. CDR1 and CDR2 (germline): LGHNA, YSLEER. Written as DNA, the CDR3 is TGCGCCAGCAGCGAGGGGGTTGCGGGCAATCAGCCCCAGCATTTT. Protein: CASSEGVAGNQPQHF.

CDR3 DNA sequence: TGTGCCAGCAGCCCTCAACCGGGACAGGGGGCGGCGTCGGATGGCTACACCTTC. Amino acid sequence: CASSPQPGQGAASDGYTF. The V call is TRBV7-9, the J call TRBJ1-2, with 12 bases that match TRBD1. Germline CDR1 reads SEHNR; CDR2 reads FQNEAQ (reference sequence). CDR3 length: 18 amino acids. The ends lost 5 bases at V and 6 bases at J; junction bases unmatched: 16.

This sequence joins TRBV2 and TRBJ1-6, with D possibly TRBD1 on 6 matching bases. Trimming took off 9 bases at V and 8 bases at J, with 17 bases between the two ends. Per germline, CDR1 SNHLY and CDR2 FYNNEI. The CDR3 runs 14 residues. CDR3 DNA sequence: TGTGCCAGACAGGGATCTTCTGCTTATTCACCCCTCCACTTT. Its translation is CARQGSSAYSPLHF. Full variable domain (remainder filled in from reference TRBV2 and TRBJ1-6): EPEVTQTPSHQVTQMGQEVILRCVPISNHLYFYWYRQILGQKVEFLVSFYNNEISEKSEIFDDQFSVERPDGSNFTLKIRSTKLEDSAMYFCARQGSSAYSPLHFGNGTRLTVT.

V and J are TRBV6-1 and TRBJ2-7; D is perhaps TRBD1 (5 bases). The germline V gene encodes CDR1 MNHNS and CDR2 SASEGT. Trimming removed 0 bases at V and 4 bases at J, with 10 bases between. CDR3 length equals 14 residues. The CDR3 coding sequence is TGTGCCAGCAGTGAAGCGCAGGGTTCGTACGAGCAGTACTTC. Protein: CASSEAQGSYEQYF.

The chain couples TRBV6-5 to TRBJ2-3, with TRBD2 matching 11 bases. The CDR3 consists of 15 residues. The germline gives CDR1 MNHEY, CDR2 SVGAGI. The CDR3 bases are TGTGCGACCATAGCGGGAGGGCTGCGCACAGATACGCAGTATTTT. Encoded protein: CATIAGGLRTDTQYF.

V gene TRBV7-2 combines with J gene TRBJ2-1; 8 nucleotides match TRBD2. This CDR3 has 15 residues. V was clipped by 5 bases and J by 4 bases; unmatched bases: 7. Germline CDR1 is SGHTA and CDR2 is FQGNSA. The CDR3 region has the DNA TGTGCCAGCAGCCCAACTAGCGGATTTTACAATGAGCAGTTCTTC. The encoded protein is CASSPTSGFYNEQFF. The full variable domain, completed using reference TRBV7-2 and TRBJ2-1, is GAGVSQSPSNKVTEKGKDVELRCDPISGHTALYWYRQSLGQGLEFLIYFQGNSAPDKSGLPSDRFSAERTGGSVSTLTIQRTQQEDSAVYLCASSPTSGFYNEQFFGPGTRLTVL.

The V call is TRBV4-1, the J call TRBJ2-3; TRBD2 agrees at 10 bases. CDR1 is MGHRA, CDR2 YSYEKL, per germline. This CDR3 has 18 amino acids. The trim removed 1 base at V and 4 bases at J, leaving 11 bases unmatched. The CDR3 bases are TGCGCCAGCAGCCAAGGAAGCGGGGGGGCCCTCGGTGCAGATACGCAGTATTTT. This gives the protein CASSQGSGGALGADTQYF.

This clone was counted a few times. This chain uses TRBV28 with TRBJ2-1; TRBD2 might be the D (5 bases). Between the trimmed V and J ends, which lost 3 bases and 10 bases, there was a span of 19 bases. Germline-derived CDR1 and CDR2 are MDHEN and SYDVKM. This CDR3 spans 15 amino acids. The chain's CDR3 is CASSFSIGGSGEQFF. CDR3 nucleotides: TGTGCCAGCAGTTTTTCTATTGGTGGGAGTGGGGAGCAGTTCTTC.